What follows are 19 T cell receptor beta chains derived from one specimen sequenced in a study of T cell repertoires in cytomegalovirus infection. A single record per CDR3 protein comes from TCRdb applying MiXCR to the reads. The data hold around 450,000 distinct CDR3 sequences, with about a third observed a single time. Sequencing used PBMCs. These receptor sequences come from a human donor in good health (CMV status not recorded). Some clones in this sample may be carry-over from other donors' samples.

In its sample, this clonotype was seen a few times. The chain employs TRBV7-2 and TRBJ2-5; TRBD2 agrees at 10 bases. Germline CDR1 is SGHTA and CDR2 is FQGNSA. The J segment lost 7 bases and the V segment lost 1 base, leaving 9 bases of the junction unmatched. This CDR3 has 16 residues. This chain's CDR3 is CASSLVELAGPLTQYF. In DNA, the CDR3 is TGTGCCAGCAGCTTAGTTGAACTAGCGGGACCCTTGACCCAGTACTTC.

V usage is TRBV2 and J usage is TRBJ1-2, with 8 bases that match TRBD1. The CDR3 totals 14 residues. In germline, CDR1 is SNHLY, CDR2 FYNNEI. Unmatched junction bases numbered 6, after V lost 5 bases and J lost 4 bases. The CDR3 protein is CASSSDREVYGYTF. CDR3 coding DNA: TGTGCCAGCAGTTCGGACAGGGAAGTCTATGGCTACACCTTC.

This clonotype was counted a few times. CDR3 nucleotides: TGCAGTGCTAGAGGGTTTGGGCTAGCGGGGGTCGGGGAGCTGTTTTTT. This sequence encodes CSARGFGLAGVGELFF. The chain joins TRBV20-1 to TRBJ2-2; 10 nucleotides agree with TRBD2. This CDR3 contains 16 residues. Trimming took 1 base from V and 7 from J; bases not matched to a gene: 9. The germline V gene encodes CDR1 DFQATT and CDR2 SNEGSKA (reference sequence).

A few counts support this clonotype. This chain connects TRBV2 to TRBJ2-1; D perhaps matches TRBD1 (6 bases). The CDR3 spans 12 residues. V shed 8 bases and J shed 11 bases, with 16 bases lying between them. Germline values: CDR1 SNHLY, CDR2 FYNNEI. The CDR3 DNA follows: TGTGCCAGCCTACTAGTCGGGGACAAGCAGTTCTTC. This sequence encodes CASLLVGDKQFF.

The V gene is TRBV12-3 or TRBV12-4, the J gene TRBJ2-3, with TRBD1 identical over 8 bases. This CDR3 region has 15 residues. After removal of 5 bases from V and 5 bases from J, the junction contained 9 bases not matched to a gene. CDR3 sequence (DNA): TGTGCCAGCAGTGCCCCAGGGGGCGCGGGAGATACGCAGTATTTT. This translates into CASSAPGGAGDTQYF.

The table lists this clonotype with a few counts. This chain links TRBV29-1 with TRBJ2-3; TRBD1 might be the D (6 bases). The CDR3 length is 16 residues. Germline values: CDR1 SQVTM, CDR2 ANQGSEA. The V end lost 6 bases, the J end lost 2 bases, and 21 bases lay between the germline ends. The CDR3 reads CSVPIDPQGYTDTQYF. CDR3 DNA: TGCAGCGTACCTATTGACCCACAGGGATACACAGATACGCAGTATTTT.

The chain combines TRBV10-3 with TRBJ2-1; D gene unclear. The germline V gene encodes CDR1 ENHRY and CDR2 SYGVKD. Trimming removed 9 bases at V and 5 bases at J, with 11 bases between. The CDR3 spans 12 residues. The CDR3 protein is CAISVGDNEQFF. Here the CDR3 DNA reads TGTGCCATTTCTGTCGGAGACAATGAGCAGTTCTTC.

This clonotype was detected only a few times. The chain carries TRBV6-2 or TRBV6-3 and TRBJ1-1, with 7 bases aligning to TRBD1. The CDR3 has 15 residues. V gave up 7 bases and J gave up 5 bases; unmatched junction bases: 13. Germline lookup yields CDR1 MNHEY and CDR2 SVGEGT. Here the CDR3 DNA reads TGTGCCAGCAACCCAGTACAGGGGTCGGGGACTGAAGCTTTCTTT. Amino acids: CASNPVQGSGTEAFF.

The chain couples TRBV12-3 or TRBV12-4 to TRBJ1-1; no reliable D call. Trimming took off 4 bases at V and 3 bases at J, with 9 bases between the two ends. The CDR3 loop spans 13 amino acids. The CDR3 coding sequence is TGTGCCAGCAGTTCCTTGAAATACACTGAAGCTTTCTTT. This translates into CASSSLKYTEAFF.

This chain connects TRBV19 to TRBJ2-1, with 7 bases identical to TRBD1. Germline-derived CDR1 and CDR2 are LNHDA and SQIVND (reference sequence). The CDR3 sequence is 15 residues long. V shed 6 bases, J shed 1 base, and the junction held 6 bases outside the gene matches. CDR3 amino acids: CASRYDRASYNEQFF. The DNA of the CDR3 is TGTGCCAGTAGATACGACAGGGCATCCTACAATGAGCAGTTCTTC.

In DNA, the CDR3 is TGCGCCAGCAGCCAACTTCGCCCCCTGTCTCGGGATCATGGCTACACCTTC. Protein sequence: CASSQLRPLSRDHGYTF. The genes are TRBV5-1 and TRBJ1-2; D unresolved. The germline V and J ends were trimmed by 4 bases and 6 bases, with 25 bases remaining between them. The CDR3 runs 17 residues. From germline, CDR1 is SGHRS and CDR2 YFSETQ. Filled out from reference TRBV5-1 and TRBJ1-2, the complete variable domain reads KAGVTQTPRYLIKTRGQQVTLSCSPISGHRSVSWYQQTPGQGLQFLFEYFSETQRNKGNFPGRFSGRQFSNSRSEMNVSTLELGDSALYLCASSQLRPLSRDHGYTFGSGTRLTVV.

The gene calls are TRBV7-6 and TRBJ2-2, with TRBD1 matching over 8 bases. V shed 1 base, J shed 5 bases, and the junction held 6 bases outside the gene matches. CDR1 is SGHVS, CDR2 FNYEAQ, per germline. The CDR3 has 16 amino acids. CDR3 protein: CASSLGQGMLTGELFF. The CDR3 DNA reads TGTGCCAGCAGCTTAGGACAGGGGATGTTGACCGGGGAGCTGTTTTTT. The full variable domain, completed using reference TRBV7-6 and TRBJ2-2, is GAGVSQSPRYKVTKRGQDVALRCDPISGHVSLYWYRQALGQGPEFLTYFNYEAQQDKSGLPNDRFSAERPEGSISTLTIQRTEQRDSAMYRCASSLGQGMLTGELFFGEGSRLTVL.

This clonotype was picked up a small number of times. The CDR3 bases are TGTGCCAGCAGCTCGCTCGATGGTGAGACCCAGTACTTC. Translation: CASSSLDGETQYF. J is TRBJ2-5 and V is TRBV7-3; D remains unclear. Per germline, CDR1 SGHTA and CDR2 FQGTGA. Trimming pared 4 bases from V and 5 bases from J, leaving 11 bases between. The CDR3 length is 13 residues.

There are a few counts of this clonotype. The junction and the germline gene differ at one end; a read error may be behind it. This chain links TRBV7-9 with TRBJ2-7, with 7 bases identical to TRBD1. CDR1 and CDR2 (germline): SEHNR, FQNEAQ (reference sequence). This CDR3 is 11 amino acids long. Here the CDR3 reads CASSKGGEHYF. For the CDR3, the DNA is TGTGCCAGCAGCAAAGGGGGCGAGCATTACTTC.

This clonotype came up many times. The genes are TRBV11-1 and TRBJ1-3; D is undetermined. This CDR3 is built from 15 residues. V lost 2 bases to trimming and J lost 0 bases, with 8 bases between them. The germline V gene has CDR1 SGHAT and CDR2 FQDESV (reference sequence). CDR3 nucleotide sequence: TGTGCCAGCAGCTTAACGGCCAACTCTGGAAACACCATATATTTT. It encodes CASSLTANSGNTIYF.

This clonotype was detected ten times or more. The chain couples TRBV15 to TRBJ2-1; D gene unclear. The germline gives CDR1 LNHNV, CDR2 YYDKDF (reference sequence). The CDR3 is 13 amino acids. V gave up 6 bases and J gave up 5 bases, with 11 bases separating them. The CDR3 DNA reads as TGTGCCACCAGAAGTGGGAAGAACAATGAGCAGTTCTTC. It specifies CATRSGKNNEQFF.

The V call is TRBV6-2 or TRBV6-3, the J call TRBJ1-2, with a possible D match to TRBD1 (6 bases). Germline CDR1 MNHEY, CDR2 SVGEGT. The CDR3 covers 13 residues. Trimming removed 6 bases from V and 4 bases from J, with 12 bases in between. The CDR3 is CASRLDSTYGYTF. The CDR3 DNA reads TGTGCCAGCAGACTGGACAGTACCTATGGCTACACCTTC.

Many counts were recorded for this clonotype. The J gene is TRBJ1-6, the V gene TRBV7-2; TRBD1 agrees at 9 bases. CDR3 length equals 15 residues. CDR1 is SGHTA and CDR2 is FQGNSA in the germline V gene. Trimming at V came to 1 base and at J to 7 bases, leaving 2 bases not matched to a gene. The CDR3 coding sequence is TGTGCCAGCAGCTTAGTGGGGACAGGGAATTCACCCCTCCACTTT. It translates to CASSLVGTGNSPLHF.

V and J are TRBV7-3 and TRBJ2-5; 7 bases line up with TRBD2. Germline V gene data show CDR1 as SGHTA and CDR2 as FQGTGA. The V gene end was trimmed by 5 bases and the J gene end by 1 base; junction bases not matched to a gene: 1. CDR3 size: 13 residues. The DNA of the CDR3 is TGTGCCAGCAGCAGGACTAGCCAAGAGACCCAGTACTTC. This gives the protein CASSRTSQETQYF.